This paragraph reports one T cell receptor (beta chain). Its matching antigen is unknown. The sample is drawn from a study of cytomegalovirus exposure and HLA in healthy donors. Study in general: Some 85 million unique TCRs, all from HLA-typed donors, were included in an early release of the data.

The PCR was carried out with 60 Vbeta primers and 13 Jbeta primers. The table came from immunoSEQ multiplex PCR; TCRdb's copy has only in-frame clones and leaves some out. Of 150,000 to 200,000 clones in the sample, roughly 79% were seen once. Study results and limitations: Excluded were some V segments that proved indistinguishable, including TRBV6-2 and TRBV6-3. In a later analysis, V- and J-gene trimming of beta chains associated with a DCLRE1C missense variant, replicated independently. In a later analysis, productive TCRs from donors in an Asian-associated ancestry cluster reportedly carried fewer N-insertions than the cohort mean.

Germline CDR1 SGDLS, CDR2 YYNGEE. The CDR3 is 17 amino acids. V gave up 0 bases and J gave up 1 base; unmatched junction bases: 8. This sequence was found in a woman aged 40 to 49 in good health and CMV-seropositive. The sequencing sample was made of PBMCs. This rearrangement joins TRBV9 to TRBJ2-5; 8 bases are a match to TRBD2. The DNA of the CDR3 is TGTGCCAGCAGCGTAGGAGCGGCGGGGGGTCGCCAAGAGACCCAGTACTTC. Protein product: CASSVGAAGGRQETQYF. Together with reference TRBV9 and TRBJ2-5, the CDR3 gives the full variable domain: DSGVTQTPKHLITATGQRVTLRCSPRSGDLSVYWYQQSLDQGLQFLIQYYNGEERAKGNILERFSAQQFPDLHSELNLSSLELGDSALYFCASSVGAAGGRQETQYFGPGTRLLVL.